This T cell receptor (beta chain) comes out of a study of CD8 T cells in ankylosing spondylitis. Making use of molecular barcodes, quantitative 5'-RACE generated TCR beta libraries. TCRdb itself ran the 5' RACE reads through MiXCR, one entry per CDR3 protein. The table has roughly 440,000 distinct CDR3 sequences, about a sixth seen once; the top ten hold 1%. Study conclusions and caveats: Within ankylosing spondylitis blood, a TCR beta motif made up of seven or eight highly homologous variants appeared to be characteristic. Disease-associated clones were reportedly significantly overrepresented in matched ankylosing spondylitis synovial fluid. Some motif variants had been reported before (in reactive arthritis synovial fluid and blood).

Unmatched junction bases numbered 11, after V lost 8 bases and J lost 7 bases. This CDR3 region has 13 residues. CDR1 MNHNS and CDR2 SASEGT come from the germline V gene. Worth noting for this clonotype: Its antigen is undetermined.

The TCR comes from a male donor with ankylosing spondylitis. Sequenced material: blood, either unsorted or a sorted T cell fraction (not recorded which). The rearrangement joins TRBV6-1 to TRBJ2-7; the match to TRBD1 covers 7 bases. The CDR3 loop reads CASGRTGTREQYF. Here the CDR3 DNA reads TGTGCCAGCGGCAGGACAGGCACTCGGGAGCAGTACTTC.